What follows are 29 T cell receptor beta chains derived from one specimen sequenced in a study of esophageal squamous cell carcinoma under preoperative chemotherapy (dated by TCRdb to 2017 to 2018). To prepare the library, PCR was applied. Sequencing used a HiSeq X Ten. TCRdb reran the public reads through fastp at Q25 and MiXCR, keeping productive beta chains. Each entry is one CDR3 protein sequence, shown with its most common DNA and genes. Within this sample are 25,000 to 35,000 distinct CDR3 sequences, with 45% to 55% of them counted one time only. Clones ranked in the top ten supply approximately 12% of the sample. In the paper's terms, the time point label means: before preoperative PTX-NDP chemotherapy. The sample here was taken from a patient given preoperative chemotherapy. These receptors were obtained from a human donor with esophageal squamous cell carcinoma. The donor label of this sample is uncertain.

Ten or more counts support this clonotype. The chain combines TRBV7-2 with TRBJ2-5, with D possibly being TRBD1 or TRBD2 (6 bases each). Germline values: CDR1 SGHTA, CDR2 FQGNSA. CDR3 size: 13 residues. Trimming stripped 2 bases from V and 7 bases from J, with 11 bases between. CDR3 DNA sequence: TGTGCCAGCAGCTTATCGGGGGCTGGGACCCAGTACTTC. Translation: CASSLSGAGTQYF.

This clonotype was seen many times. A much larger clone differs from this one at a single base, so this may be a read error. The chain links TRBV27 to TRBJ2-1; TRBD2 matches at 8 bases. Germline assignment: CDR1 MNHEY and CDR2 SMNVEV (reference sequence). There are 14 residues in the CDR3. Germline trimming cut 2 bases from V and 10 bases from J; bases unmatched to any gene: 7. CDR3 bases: TGTGCCAGCAGTTTAACTAGCGGAGACTACGAGCAGTTCTTC. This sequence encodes CASSLTSGDYEQFF.

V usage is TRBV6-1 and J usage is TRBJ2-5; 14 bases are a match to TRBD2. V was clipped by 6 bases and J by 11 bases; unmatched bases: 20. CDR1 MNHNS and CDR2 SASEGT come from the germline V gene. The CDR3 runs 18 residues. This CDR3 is CASRPGLAGVSAQDTQYF. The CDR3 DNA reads TGTGCCAGCAGGCCGGGACTAGCGGGAGTGTCAGCCCAAGACACTCAGTACTTC.

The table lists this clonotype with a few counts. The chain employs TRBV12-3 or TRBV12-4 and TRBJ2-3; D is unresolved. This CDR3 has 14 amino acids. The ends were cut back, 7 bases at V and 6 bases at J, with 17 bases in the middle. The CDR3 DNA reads TGTGCCAGCACCCCGGGTGGAAGCCGGGATACGCAGTATTTT. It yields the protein CASTPGGSRDTQYF.

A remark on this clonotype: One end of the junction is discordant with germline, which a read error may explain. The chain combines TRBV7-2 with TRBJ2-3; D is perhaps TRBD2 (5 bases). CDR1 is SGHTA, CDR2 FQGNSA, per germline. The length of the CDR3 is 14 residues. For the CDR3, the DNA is TGTGCGGGGAGCTTAGACGGGCCAGCAGATACGCAGTATTTC. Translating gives CAGSLDGPADTQYF.

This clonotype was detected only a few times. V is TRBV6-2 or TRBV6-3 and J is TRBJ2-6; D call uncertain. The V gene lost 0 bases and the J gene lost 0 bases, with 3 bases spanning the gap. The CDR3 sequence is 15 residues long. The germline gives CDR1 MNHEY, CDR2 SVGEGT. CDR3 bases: TGTGCCAGCAGTTACTCGAGCTCTGGGGCCAACGTCCTGACTTTC. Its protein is CASSYSSSGANVLTF.

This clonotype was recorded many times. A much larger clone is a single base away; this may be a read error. This CDR3 reads CASSRDAYEQYF. The DNA for the CDR3 is TGTGCCAGCAGCCGGGACGCCTACGAGCAGTACTTC. This chain connects TRBV6-1 to TRBJ2-7; possibly TRBD1 or TRBD2 for D (5 bases each). Per the germline V gene, CDR1 is MNHNS and CDR2 is SASEGT. CDR3 length equals 12 residues. Trimming left V 6 bases short and J 2 bases short, with 8 bases between.

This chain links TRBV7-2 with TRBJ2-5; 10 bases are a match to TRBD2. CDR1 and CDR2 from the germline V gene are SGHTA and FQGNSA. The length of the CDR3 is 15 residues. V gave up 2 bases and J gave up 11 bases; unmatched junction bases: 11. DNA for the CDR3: TGTGCCAGCAGCTTAAAGGCTAGCGGGAGTAATGAGCAGTACTTC. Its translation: CASSLKASGSNEQYF. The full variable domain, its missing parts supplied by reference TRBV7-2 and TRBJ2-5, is GAGVSQSPSNKVTEKGKDVELRCDPISGHTALYWYRQSLGQGLEFLIYFQGNSAPDKSGLPSDRFSAERTGGSVSTLTIQRTQQEDSAVYLCASSLKASGSNEQYFGPGTRLLVL.

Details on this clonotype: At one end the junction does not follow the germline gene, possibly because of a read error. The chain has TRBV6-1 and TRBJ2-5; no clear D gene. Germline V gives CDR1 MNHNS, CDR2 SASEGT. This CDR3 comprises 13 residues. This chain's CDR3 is CASRFASEEVQTF. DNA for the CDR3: TGTGCCAGTCGATTCGCCAGCGAAGAGGTCCAGACTTTC.

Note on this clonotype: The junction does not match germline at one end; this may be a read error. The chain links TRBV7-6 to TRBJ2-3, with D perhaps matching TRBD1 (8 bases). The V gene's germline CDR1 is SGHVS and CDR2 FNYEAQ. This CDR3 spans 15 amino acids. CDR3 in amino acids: CGGGSGGRDTDTQYF. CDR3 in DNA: TGTGGCGGGGGCTCAGGGGGCAGGGACACAGATACCCAGTACTTT.

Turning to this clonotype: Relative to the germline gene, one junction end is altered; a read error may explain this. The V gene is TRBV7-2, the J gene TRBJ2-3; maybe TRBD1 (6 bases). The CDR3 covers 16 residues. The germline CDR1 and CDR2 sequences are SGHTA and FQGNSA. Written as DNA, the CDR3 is TGTGCCAGCAGCGCCCAGGGGCTGAGAGCCACAGACATGCAGTATTTC. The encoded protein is CASSAQGLRATDMQYF.

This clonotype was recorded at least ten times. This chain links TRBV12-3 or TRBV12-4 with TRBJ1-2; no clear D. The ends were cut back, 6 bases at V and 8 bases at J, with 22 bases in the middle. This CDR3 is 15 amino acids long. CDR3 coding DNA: TGTGCCAGCAGGCCTCCCGGCCAGAATTCGGGCGGCTACACCTTC. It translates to CASRPPGQNSGGYTF.

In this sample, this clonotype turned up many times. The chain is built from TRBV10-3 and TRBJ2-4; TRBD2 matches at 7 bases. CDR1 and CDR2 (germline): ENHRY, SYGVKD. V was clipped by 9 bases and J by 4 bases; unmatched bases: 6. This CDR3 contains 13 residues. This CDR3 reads CAIGRGPKNIQYF. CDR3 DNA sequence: TGTGCCATAGGGAGGGGCCCTAAAAACATTCAGTACTTC.

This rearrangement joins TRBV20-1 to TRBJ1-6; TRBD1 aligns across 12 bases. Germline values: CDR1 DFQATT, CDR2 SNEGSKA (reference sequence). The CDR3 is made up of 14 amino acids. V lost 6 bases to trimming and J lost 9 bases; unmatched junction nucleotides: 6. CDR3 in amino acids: CSAGTGGVSSPLHF. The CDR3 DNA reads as TGCAGTGCCGGGACAGGGGGCGTTAGTTCACCCCTCCACTTT.

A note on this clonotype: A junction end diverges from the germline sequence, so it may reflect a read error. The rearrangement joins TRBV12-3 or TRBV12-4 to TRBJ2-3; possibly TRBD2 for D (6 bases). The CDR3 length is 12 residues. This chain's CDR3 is CASGGGTETQYF. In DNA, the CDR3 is TGTGCCAGCGGGGGAGGCACAGAGACGCAGTATTTT.

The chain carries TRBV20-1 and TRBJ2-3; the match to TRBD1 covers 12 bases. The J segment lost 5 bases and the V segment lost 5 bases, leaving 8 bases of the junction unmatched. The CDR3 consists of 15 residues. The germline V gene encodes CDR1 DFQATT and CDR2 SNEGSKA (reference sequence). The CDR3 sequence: CSASRDRGRIDTQYF. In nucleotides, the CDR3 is TGCAGTGCTTCCCGGGACAGGGGGCGGATAGATACGCAGTATTTT.

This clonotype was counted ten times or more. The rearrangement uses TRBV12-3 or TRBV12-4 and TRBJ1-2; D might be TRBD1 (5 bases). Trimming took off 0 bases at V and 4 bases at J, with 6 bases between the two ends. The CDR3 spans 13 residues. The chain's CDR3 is CASSLAGTYGYTF. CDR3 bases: TGTGCCAGCAGTTTAGCCGGGACCTATGGCTACACCTTC.

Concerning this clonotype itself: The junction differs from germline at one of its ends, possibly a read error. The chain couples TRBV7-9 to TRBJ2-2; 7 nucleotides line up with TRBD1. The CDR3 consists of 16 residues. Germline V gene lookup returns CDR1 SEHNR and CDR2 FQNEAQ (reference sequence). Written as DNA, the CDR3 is TGTGCCAGCAGCTTACCCGGGACAGAGAGCACCGGTACGCTGTATTTT. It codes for CASSLPGTESTGTLYF.

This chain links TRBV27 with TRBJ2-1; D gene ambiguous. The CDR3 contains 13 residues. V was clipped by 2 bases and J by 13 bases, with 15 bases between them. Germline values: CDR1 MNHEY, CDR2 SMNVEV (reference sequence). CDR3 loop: CASSLSFSETQFF. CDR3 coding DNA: TGTGCCAGCAGTTTAAGCTTCAGTGAGACCCAGTTCTTC.

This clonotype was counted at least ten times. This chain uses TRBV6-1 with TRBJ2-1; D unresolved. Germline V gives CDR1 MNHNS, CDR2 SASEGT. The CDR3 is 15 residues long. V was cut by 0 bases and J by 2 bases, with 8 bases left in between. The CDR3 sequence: CASSEAQEPYNEQFF. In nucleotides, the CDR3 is TGTGCCAGCAGTGAAGCCCAGGAACCCTACAATGAGCAGTTCTTC.

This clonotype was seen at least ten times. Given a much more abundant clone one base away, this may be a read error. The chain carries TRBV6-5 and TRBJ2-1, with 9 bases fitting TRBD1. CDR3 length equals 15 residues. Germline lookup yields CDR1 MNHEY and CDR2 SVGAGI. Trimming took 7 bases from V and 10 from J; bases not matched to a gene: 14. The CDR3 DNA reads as TGTGCCAGCAACCTGGGGGGGACAGGGACCTACGAGCAGTTCTTC. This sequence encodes CASNLGGTGTYEQFF.

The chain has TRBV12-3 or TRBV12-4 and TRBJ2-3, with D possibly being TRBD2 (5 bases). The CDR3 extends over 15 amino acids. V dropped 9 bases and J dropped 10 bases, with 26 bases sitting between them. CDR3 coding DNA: TGTGCCAGGGGCTTCCAGACTGTGAGCACCGGGGCGCAGTATTTT. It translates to CARGFQTVSTGAQYF.

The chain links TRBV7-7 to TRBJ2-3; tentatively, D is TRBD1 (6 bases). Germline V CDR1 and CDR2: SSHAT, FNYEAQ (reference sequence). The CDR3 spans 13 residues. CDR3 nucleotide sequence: TGTGCTAGGGGGTTGGGAGGCACAGATACGCAGTATTTT. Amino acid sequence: CARGLGGTDTQYF.

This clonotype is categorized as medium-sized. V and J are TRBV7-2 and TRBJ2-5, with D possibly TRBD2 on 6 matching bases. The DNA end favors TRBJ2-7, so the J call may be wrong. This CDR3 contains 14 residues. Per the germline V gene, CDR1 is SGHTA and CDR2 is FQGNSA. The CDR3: CASRSGGTKGEQYF. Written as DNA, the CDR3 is TGTGCCAGCAGATCCGGCGGGACCAAGGGCGAGCAGTACTTC.

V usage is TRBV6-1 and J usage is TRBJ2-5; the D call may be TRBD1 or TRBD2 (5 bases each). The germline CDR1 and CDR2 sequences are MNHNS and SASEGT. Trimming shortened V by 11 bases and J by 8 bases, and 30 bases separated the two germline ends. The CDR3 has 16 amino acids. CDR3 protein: CACAEFGGSYTDTQYF. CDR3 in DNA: TGTGCCTGCGCGGAGTTTGGGGGAAGCTACACAGATACCCAGTACTTC.

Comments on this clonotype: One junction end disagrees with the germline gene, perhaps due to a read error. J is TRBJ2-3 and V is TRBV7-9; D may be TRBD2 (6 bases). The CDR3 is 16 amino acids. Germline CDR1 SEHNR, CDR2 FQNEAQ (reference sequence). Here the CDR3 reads CASGGGGGRSKDTQYF. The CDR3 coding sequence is TGTGCCAGTGGGGGAGGCGGAGGGCGTAGCAAAGATACGCAGTATTTT.

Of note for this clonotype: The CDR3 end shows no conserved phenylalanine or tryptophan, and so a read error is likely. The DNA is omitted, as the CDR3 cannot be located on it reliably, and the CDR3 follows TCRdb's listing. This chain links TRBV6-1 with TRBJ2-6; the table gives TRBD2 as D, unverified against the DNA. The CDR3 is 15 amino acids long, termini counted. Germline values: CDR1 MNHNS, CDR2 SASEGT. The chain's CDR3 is CASTPLAGGEQYFGP.

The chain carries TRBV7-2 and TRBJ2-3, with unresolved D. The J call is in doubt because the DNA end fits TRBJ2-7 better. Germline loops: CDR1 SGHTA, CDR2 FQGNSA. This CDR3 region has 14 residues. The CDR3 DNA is TGTGCCAGCAGCTCAGAAGGTGCCACAGACATGCAGTACTTC. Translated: CASSSEGATDMQYF.

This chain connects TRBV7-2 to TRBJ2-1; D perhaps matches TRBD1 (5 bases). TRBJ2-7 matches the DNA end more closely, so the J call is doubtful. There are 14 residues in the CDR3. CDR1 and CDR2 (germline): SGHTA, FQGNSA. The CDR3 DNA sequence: TGTGCCAGCAGCTTAGCAAAGGGGCTGTACGAGCAGTACTTC. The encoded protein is CASSLAKGLYEQYF.